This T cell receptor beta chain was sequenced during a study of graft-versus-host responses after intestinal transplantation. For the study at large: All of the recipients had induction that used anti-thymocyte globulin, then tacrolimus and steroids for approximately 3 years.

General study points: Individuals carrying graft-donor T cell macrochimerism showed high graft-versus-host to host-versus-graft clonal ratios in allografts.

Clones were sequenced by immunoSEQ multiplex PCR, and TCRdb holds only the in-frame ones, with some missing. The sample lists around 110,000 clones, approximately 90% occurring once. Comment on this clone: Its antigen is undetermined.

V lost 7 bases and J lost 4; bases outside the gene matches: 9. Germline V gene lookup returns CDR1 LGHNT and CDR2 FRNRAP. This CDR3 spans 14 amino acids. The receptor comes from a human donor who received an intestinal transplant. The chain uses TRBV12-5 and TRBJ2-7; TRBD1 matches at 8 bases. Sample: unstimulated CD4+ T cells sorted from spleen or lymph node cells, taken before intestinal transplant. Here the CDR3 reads CASAGDRRRYEQYF. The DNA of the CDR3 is TGTGCTAGTGCCGGGGACAGGAGAAGATACGAGCAGTACTTC.